The rows below give T cell receptor beta chains drawn from one sample of a study of cytomegalovirus exposure and HLA in healthy donors. Assay: immunoSEQ multiplex PCR; the TCRdb copy retains only in-frame clones and omits some. The sample consists of about 120,000 clones, roughly 87% of them appearing once. Sequencing input: PBMCs. The receptors come from a woman younger than 30 in good health and CMV-seronegative. The CDR3 runs from the conserved cysteine through the conserved F or W. The D gene is left open where the match is weak. For some rows the clone size is stated as once, few or many, or as a class when expanded; others skip it.

abundance	v_gene	j_gene	d_gene	CDR3nt	CDR3aa
few	TRBV11-2	TRBJ2-5	TRBD1	TGTGCCAGCAGCTTCCGGGACAGGCTCCAAGAGACCCAGTACTTC	CASSFRDRLQETQYF
few	TRBV7-6	TRBJ1-3	NA	TGTGCCAGCAGTCTCAATTCTAGCCCCTCTGGAAACACCATATATTTT	CASSLNSSPSGNTIYF
NA	TRBV11-2	TRBJ2-7	TRBD2	TGTGCCAGCAGCTCCTTCCTAGCGGGCCGTTCCTACGAGCAGTACTTC	CASSSFLAGRSYEQYF
NA	TRBV19	TRBJ1-5	NA	TGTGCCAGTAACGGCAGGGGTGTTGGAAATCAGCCCCGGCATTTT	CASNGRGVGNQPRHF
NA	TRBV15	TRBJ1-4	NA	TGTGCCACCAGCAGAGATGGCCAGGGTAGTGAAAAACTGTTTTTT	CATSRDGQGSEKLFF
NA	TRBV7-7	TRBJ2-5	NA	TGTGCCAGCAGCTCTCAGGGGCAAGAGACCCAGTACTTC	CASSSQGQETQYF
few	TRBV4-2	TRBJ1-1	TRBD1	TGTGCCAGCAGCCCGGGGACAGAGAACACTGAAGCTTTCTTT	CASSPGTENTEAFF
NA	TRBV5-1	TRBJ2-3	NA	TGCGCCAGCAGCTTGGGTCAGGGGACGCAGTATTTT	CASSLGQGTQYF
NA	TRBV11-2	TRBJ1-4	NA	TGTGCCAGCACCACGACAGGTAGAAAACTGTTTTTT	CASTTTGRKLFF
NA	TRBV9	TRBJ2-5	TRBD2	TGTGCCAGCAGCGGGTCTAGCGGGGTGGGGGGAGAGACCCAGTACTTC	CASSGSSGVGGETQYF
few	TRBV7-6	TRBJ1-1	TRBD1	TGTGCCAGCAGCTTAGCGCGAGGGGGACAGACAGTTGAAGCTTTCTTT	CASSLARGGQTVEAFF
once	TRBV6-5	TRBJ2-5	TRBD2	TGTGCCAGCAGTTACTCCCGGACTAGCGGGCAAGAGACCCAGTACTTC	CASSYSRTSGQETQYF
NA	TRBV7-8	TRBJ1-4	NA	TGTGCCAGCAGCTCCCTTTCGGGGAGTACGAATGAAAAACTGTTTTTT	CASSSLSGSTNEKLFF
NA	TRBV4-1	TRBJ2-1	NA	TGCGCCAGCAGCCAAGGAGGCCCAAGCTCCTACAATGAGCAGTTCTTC	CASSQGGPSSYNEQFF
NA	TRBV7-9	TRBJ2-1	TRBD2	TGTGCCAGCAGCTTAGTCGAGCGGGACCTCCTCTACAATGAGCAGTTCTTC	CASSLVERDLLYNEQFF
once	TRBV6-5	TRBJ2-2	NA	TGTGCCAGCAGCCGCACGGGACTGAACACCGGGGAGCTGTTTTTT	CASSRTGLNTGELFF
few	TRBV19	TRBJ2-3	NA	TGTGCCAGTTGTGCCAGGGCACTTGATACGCAGTATTTT	CASCARALDTQYF
NA	TRBV19	TRBJ1-2	NA	TGTGCCAGCGGAGAAACCTTGTTGGGCTACACCTTC	CASGETLLGYTF
NA	TRBV2	TRBJ2-2	TRBD1	TGTGCCAGCACCCAAGACGATTGGACAGGGGTCCCCGGGGAGCTGTTTTTT	CASTQDDWTGVPGELFF
NA	TRBV4-1	TRBJ2-3	TRBD2	TGCGCCAGCAGCCGCCTCCCCGGGACTAGCGGGGGGACAGATACGCAGTATTTT	CASSRLPGTSGGTDTQYF
NA	TRBV5-1	TRBJ2-7	TRBD1	TGCGCCAGCAGCATCCTCGACAGGGCCTACGAGCAGTACTTC	CASSILDRAYEQYF
NA	TRBV18	TRBJ2-2	NA	TGTGCCAGCTCACGACAGGACACCGGGGAGCTGTTTTTT	CASSRQDTGELFF
NA	TRBV12-5	TRBJ2-2	NA	TGTGCTAGTGTTACACCCCTTAGGGAGACCGGGGAGCTGTTTTTT	CASVTPLRETGELFF
NA	TRBV10-1	TRBJ2-3	NA	TGCGCCAGCAGTGATGGCGGGAGCACAGATACGCAGTATTTT	CASSDGGSTDTQYF
NA	TRBV29-1	TRBJ2-1	TRBD2	TGCAGCGGGAGGGGACTAGCCATCCGAAATTCCAATGAGCAGTTCTTC	CSGRGLAIRNSNEQFF
few	TRBV5-1	TRBJ1-1	TRBD1	TGCGCCAGCAGCCGGGACAGGTCAAACACTGAAGCTTTCTTT	CASSRDRSNTEAFF
NA	TRBV5-4	TRBJ1-1	NA	TGTGCCAGCAGCTTGAAACAGTCGAACACTGAAGCTTTCTTT	CASSLKQSNTEAFF
NA	TRBV19	TRBJ1-2	NA	TGTGCCAGTAGGCAAAGGGAGGACTATGGCTACACCTTC	CASRQREDYGYTF
NA	TRBV5-6	TRBJ1-1	NA	TGTGCCAGCAGCTTGTTGACCGGATTTAGGGGCTCGAACACTGAAGCTTTCTTT	CASSLLTGFRGSNTEAFF
NA	TRBV10-1	TRBJ2-7	NA	TGCGCCAGCAGTGAGTGGGGTTCGGACACTCCCTACGAGCAGTACTTC	CASSEWGSDTPYEQYF
NA	TRBV14	TRBJ2-2	TRBD2	TGTGCCAGCAGTTCTAGCGGGAGGGCCCTCACCGGGGAGCTGTTTTTT	CASSSSGRALTGELFF